In this sample, the clone carrying this TCR beta chain turned up once. The antigen is unknown. The data originate from a study of T cell responses to AZD1222 COVID-19 vaccine. Generated by immunoSEQ multiplex PCR, the TCRdb table keeps only in-frame clones and is missing some. Of about 110,000 clones listed, about 92% are singletons. V lost 7 bases, J lost 6 bases, and 13 bases lay in between. The CDR3 is made up of 12 amino acids. Germline V lookup: CDR1 SGHAT, CDR2 FQNNGV. Study outcomes and limitations: The donor cohort was predominantly white British with a female majority, and clonal diversity may have been underestimated. No day 14 peak samples; only post-peak repertoires were characterized. The reported proportion of spike-specific TCRs targeting unmutated variant regions was nearly half. Along spike, vaccine-associated CD4 TCRs were found throughout, with dominance at 160-218 and 743-854.

This rearrangement joins TRBV11-2 to TRBJ2-7; D unclear. The sample consisted of peripheral blood, taken on day 0 of MenACWY control vaccination. The receptor's source is an adult in good health. Here the CDR3 DNA reads TGTGCCAGCAATAATCGAGTAGGCGAGCAGTACTTC. It translates to CASNNRVGEQYF.